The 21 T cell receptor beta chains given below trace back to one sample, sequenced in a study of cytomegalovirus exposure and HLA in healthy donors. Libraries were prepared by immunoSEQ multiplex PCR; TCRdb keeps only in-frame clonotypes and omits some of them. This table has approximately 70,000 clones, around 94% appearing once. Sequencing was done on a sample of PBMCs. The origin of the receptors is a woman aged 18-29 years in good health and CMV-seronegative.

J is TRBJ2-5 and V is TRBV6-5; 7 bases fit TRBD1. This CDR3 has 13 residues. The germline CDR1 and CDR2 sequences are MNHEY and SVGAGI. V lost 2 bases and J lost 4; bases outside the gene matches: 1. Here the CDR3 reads CASSYRGPETQYF. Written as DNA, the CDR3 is TGTGCCAGCAGTTACAGGGGGCCAGAGACCCAGTACTTC.

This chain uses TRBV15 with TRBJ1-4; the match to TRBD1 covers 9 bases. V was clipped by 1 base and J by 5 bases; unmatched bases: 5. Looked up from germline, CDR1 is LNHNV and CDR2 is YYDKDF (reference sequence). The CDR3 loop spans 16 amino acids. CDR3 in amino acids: CATSRGSGTGNEKLFF. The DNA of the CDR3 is TGTGCCACCAGCAGAGGTTCCGGGACAGGGAATGAAAAACTGTTTTTT.

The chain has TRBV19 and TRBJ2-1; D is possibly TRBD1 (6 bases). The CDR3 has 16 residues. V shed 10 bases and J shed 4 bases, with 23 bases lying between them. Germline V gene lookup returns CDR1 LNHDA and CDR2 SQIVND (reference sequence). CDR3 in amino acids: CATRGSRRQLYNEQFF. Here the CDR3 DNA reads TGTGCCACCAGGGGAAGTAGGAGACAGCTTTACAATGAGCAGTTCTTC.

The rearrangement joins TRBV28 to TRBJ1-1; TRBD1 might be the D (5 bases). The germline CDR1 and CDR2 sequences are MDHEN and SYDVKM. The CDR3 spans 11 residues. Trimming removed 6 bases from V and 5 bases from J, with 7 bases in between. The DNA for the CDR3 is TGTGCCAGCAGGGGGGGAACTGAAGCTTTCTTT. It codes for CASRGGTEAFF.

Here the CDR3 DNA reads TGCAGCGTTGAATTGGACAGCTTAGCCAAAAACATTCAGTACTTC. Its translation is CSVELDSLAKNIQYF. The V gene is TRBV29-1, the J gene TRBJ2-4, with D tentatively TRBD1 (6 bases). V dropped 2 bases and J dropped 0 bases, with 11 bases sitting between them. Germline CDR1 reads SQVTM; CDR2 reads ANQGSEA. The CDR3 extends over 15 amino acids.

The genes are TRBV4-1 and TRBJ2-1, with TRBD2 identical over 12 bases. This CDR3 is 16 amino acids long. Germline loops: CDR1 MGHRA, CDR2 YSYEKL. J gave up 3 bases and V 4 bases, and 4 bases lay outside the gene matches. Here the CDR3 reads CASSRTSGELYNEQFF. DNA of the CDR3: TGCGCCAGCAGCCGGACTAGCGGGGAGCTCTACAATGAGCAGTTCTTC.

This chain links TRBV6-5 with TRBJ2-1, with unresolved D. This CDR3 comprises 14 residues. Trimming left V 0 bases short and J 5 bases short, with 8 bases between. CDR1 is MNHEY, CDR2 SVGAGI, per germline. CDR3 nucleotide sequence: TGTGCCAGCAGTTACTCGGGCGAAGACAATGAGCAGTTCTTC. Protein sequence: CASSYSGEDNEQFF.

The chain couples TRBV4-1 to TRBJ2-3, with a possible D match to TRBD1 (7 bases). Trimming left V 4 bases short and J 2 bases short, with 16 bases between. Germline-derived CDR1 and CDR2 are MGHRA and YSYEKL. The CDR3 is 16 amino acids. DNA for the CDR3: TGCGCCAGCAGCCGCCAGGGGGGACAGCTCACAGATACGCAGTATTTT. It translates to CASSRQGGQLTDTQYF.

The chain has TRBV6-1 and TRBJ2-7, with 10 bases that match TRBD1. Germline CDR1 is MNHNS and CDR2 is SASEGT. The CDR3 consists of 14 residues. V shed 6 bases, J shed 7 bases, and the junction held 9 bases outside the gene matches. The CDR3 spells CASSGGTGAREQYF. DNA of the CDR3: TGTGCCAGCAGCGGTGGGACAGGGGCGAGGGAGCAGTACTTC.

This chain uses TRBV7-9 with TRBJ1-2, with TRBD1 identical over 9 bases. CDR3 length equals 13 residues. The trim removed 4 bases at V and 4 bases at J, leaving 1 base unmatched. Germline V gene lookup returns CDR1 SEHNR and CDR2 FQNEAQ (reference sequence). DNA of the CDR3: TGTGCCAGCAGCTGGGGACAGGGCTATGGCTACACCTTC. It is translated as CASSWGQGYGYTF.

The CDR3 protein is CATAKGQGLEKLFF. The CDR3 DNA reads TGTGCCACCGCGAAAGGACAGGGTCTGGAAAAACTGTTTTTT. This sequence joins TRBV19 and TRBJ1-4; 8 bases fit TRBD1. Germline CDR1 is LNHDA and CDR2 is SQIVND (reference sequence). The V gene end was trimmed by 10 bases and the J gene end by 8 bases; junction bases not matched to a gene: 12. The CDR3 contains 14 residues.

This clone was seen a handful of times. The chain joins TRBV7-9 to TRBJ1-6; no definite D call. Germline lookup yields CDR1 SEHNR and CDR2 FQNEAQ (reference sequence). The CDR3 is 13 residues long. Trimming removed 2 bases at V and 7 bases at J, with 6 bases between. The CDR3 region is CASSLLQNSPLHF. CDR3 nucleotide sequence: TGTGCCAGCAGCTTACTCCAGAATTCACCCCTCCACTTT.

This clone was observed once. The CDR3 sequence is CATSRSGGREKLFF. DNA of the CDR3: TGTGCCACCAGCAGATCAGGGGGCCGGGAAAAACTGTTTTTT. The rearrangement uses TRBV15 and TRBJ1-4; 8 bases fit TRBD1. The CDR3 spans 14 residues. Germline loops: CDR1 LNHNV, CDR2 YYDKDF (reference sequence). V was clipped by 2 bases and J by 8 bases; unmatched bases: 4.

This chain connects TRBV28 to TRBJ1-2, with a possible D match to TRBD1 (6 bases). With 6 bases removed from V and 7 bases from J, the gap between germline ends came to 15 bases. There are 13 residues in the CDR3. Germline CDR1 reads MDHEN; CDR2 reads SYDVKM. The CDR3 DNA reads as TGTGCCAGCAGATCCACGGCACAGGGTGGCTACACCTTC. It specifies CASRSTAQGGYTF.

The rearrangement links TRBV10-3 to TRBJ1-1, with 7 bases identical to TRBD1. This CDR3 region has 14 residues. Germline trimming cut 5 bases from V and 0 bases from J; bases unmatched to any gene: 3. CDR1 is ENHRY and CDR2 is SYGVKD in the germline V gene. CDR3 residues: CAISYRGMNTEAFF. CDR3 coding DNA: TGTGCCATCAGTTACAGGGGAATGAACACTGAAGCTTTCTTT.

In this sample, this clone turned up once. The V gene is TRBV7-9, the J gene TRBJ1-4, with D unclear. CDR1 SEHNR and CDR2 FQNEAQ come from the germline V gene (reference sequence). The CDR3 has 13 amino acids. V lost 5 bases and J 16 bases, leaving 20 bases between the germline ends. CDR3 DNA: TGTGCCAGCAGCATAAATGCAGGTACCTCAACGTTTTTT. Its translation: CASSINAGTSTFF. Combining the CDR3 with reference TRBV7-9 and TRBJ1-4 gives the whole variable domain DTGVSQNPRHKITKRGQNVTFRCDPISEHNRLYWYRQTLGQGPEFLTYFQNEAQLEKSRLLSDRFSAERPKGSFSTLEIQRTEQGDSAMYLCASSINAGTSTFFGSGTQLSVL.

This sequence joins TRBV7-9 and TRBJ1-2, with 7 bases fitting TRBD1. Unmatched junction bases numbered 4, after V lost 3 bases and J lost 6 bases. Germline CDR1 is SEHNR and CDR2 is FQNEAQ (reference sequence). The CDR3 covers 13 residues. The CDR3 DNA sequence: TGTGCCAGCAGCTTGACAGGGTATGATGGCTACACCTTC. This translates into CASSLTGYDGYTF.

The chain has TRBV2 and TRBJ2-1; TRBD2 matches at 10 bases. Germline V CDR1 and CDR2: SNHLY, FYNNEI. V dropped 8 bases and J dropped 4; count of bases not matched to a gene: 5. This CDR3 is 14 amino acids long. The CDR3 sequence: CASDERGGYNEQFF. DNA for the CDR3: TGTGCCAGCGATGAGCGGGGGGGTTACAATGAGCAGTTCTTC.

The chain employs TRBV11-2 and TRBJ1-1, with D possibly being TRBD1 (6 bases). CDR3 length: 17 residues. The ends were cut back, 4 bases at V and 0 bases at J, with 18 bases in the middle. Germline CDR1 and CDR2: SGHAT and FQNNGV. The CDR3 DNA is TGTGCCAGCAGCTCCACCGGCCGGGGACACATGAACACTGAAGCTTTCTTT. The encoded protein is CASSSTGRGHMNTEAFF.

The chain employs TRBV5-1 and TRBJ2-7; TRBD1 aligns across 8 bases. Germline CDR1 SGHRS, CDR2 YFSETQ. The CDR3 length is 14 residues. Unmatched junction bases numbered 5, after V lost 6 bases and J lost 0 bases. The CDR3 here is CASNRDRSSYEQYF. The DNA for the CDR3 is TGCGCCAGCAACCGGGACAGGAGCTCCTACGAGCAGTACTTC.

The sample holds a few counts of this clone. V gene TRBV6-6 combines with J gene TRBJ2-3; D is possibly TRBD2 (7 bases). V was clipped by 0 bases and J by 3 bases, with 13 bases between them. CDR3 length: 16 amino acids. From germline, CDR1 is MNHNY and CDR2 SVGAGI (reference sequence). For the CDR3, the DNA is TGTGCCAGCAGTTACTCGTTAGGGGGGGGAACAGATACGCAGTATTTT. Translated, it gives CASSYSLGGGTDTQYF.